This entry describes one TCR beta chain. The data belong to a study of control samples from healthy donors and cancer patients. The CDR3 length is 12 residues. V was trimmed by 0 bases and J by 8 bases, leaving 7 bases between them. The germline V gene has CDR1 SGHAT and CDR2 FQDESV (reference sequence). TCRdb's table, derived via immunoSEQ multiplex PCR, lists solely in-frame clones and lacks some. This table holds around 140,000 clones, roughly 89% found once. This TCR came from a man aged 18-30 years in good health. Input material: blood. This chain joins TRBV11-1 and TRBJ1-2; D not certain. CDR3 amino acids: CASSLAGNGYTF. CDR3 coding DNA: TGTGCCAGCAGCTTAGCCGGGAACGGCTACACCTTC.